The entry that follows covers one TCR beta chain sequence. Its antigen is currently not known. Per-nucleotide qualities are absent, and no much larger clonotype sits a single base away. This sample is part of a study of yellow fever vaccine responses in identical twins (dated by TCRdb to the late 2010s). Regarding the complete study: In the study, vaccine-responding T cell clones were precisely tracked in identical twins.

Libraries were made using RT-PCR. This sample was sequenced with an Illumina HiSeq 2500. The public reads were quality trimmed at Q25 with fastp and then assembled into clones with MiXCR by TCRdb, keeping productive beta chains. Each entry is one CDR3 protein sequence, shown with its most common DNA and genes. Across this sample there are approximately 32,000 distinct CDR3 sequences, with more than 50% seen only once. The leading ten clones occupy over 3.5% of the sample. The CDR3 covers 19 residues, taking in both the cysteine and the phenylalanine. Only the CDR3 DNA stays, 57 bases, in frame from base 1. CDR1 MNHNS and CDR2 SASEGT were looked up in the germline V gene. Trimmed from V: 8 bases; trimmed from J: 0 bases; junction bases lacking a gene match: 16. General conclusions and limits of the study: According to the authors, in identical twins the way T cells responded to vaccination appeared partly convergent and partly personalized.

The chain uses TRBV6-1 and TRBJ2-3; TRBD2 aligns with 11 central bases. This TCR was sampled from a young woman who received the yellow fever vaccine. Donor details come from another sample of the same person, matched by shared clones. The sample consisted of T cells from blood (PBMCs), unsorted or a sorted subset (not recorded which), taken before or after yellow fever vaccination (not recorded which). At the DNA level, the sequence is TGTGCCAGCCAAAAGCCGGGTAGCGGGGGGGGGTCTAGCACAGATACGCAGTATTTT. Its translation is CASQKPGSGGGSSTDTQYF.